Sequencing of this TCR beta chain was carried out in a study of post-analysis software for immune sequencing data. Overall study findings and caveats: Comparison with controls showed significantly lower normalized Chao1 diversity in multiple sclerosis patients. Relative to controls, patients had 4 or 5 TRBV segments at higher frequency, with TRBV5-6, TRBV5-1 and TRBV20-1 among these.

This CDR3 is 12 amino acids long. Germline V CDR1 and CDR2: MNHEY, SMNVEV (reference sequence). On this clonotype: Its target is not known. Germline is not matched at one junction end, which may reflect a read error.

TCR beta cDNA libraries had unique molecular identifiers. T cells numbering 1 to 10 million yielded roughly 0.5 million cDNA molecules. TCRdb reprocessed the PCR reads with MiXCR, giving one entry per CDR3 protein. The sample includes 350,000 to 450,000 distinct CDR3 sequences, 39% of them seen just once. This sequence joins TRBV27 and TRBJ1-5; D is undetermined. Sequencing used blood. The receptor was isolated from a girl aged 2-10 years with multiple sclerosis. DNA for the CDR3: TGTGCCAGCAAGACTAGCAATCACCCCCAGCATTTT. It is translated as CASKTSNHPQHF.